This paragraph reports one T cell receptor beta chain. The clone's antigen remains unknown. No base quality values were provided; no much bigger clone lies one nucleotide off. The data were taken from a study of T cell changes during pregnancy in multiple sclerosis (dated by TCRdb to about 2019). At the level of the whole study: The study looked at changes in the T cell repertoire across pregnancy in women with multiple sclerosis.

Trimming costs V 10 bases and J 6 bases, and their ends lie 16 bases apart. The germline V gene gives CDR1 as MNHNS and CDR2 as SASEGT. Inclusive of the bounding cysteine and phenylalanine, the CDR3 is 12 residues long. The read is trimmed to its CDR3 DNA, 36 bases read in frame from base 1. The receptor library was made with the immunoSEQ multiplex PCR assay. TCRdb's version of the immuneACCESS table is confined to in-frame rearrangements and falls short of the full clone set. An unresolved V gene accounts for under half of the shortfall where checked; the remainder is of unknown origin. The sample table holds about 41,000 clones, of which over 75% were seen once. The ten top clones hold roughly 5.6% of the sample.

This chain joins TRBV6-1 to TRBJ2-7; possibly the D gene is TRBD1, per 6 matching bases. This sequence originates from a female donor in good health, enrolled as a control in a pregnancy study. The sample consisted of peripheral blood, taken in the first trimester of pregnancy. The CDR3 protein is CATKRLQGEQYF. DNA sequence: TGTGCCACCAAACGTCTACAGGGCGAGCAGTACTTC.